This T cell receptor (beta chain) was sequenced during a study of T cells after yellow fever vaccination. Study-wide context: Fractions containing few cells were prepared with SMART-Seq v4 Ultra Low Input. Regarding the study as a whole: Most primary-vaccination clones recurred post-booster (just under 98% CD4, 88% CD8).

MiXCR, run by TCRdb on the 5' RACE reads, gives a single entry per CDR3 protein. The sample carries some 160,000 distinct CDR3 sequences, 6% to 7.5% recorded once. This clonotype came up many times. Its specificity is unknown. CDR1 is SGHTS, CDR2 YDEGEE, per germline. Trimming cost V 4 bases and J 1 base, with 9 bases left between them. The CDR3 length is 14 residues. The TCR originated in a young man who received the YFV17D yellow fever vaccine. The material sequenced was CD4+ T cells sorted from PBMCs, taken roughly 5 days after the first yellow fever vaccination. V usage is TRBV5-8 and J usage is TRBJ2-1; D not certain. Here the CDR3 reads CASSPRGSYNEQFF. CDR3 nucleotides: TGTGCCAGCAGCCCCCGAGGATCCTACAATGAGCAGTTCTTC. Variable domain in full (rest from reference TRBV5-8 and TRBJ2-1): EAGVTQSPTHLIKTRGQQATLRCSPISGHTSVYWYQQALGLGLQFLLWYDEGEERNRGNFPPRFSGRQFPNYSSELNVNALELEDSALYLCASSPRGSYNEQFFGPGTRLTVL.